This section outlines one TCR beta chain sequence together with its context. Its antigen is still unknown. A read error may produce the germline difference seen at one junction end. The CDR3 extends over 15 amino acids. Germline values: CDR1 MGHRA, CDR2 YSYEKL. These data belong to a study of blood T cells in healthy people across ages. Findings and caveats of the study: The unsorted PBMCs prevented any conclusive comparison of naive versus antigen-experienced cells.

A second PCR of 7 to 11 cycles used a sample-barcoded 5' primer and a J-beta primer mix. The template-switch adaptor was a 5' adaptor with 12 random nucleotides. It tagged each cDNA molecule. A single record per CDR3 protein comes from TCRdb applying MiXCR to the 5' RACE reads. The table lists about 970,000 distinct CDR3 sequences, roughly half of them singletons, with 20% to 25% in the top ten. What was sequenced was blood. The TCR originated in an older woman in good health. This chain joins TRBV4-1 and TRBJ2-7; the match to TRBD2 covers 11 bases. The CDR3 reads CASTQTSGSGYEQYF. The CDR3 bases are TGCGCCAGCACCCAAACTAGCGGGAGCGGTTACGAGCAGTACTTC.